Shown below are 20 T cell receptor beta chains from a single sample sequenced in a study of identical twins. TCRdb reprocessed the 5' RACE reads via MiXCR and lists one record per CDR3 protein. The data show about 280,000 distinct CDR3 sequences, more than 6.5% seen once. These data also featured in a second study, about yellow fever vaccine responses in identical twins.

The sequenced sample consisted of memory (CD45RO+) T cells sorted from blood. The receptors were sampled from a woman younger than 35 in good health.

This clonotype was found a few times. V gene TRBV20-1 combines with J gene TRBJ1-1; TRBD1 agrees at 7 bases. V was pared by 6 bases and J by 4 bases, with 5 bases of the junction left unmatched. Germline V gives CDR1 DFQATT, CDR2 SNEGSKA (reference sequence). The CDR3 is made up of 12 amino acids. The CDR3 here is CSARPGGTEAFF. CDR3 coding DNA: TGCAGTGCAAGGCCAGGGGGCACTGAAGCTTTCTTT.

This clonotype was seen only a few times. The V gene is TRBV6-1, the J gene TRBJ2-1; 14 bases fit TRBD2. After removal of 9 bases from V and 4 bases from J, the junction contained 8 bases not matched to a gene. The CDR3 has 16 amino acids. Germline lookup yields CDR1 MNHNS and CDR2 SASEGT. CDR3 DNA sequence: TGTGCCAGTATGACTAGCGGGGGGGCCCCTTACAATGAGCAGTTCTTC. Translation: CASMTSGGAPYNEQFF.

This clonotype was counted many times. The V gene is TRBV12-3 or TRBV12-4, the J gene TRBJ2-2, with TRBD2 matching over 9 bases. This CDR3 is built from 19 residues. Trimming took 5 bases from V and 6 from J; bases not matched to a gene: 19. CDR3 nucleotides: TGTGCCAGCAGTCTATCGACTAGCGGACCTAAACGGCCCCCCGGGGAGCTGTTTTTT. Its translation: CASSLSTSGPKRPPGELFF.

This clonotype was counted a few times. V is TRBV11-2 and J is TRBJ2-1; 15 bases line up with TRBD2. The CDR3 covers 20 residues. Germline V gene sequence: CDR1 SGHAT, CDR2 FQNNGV. V shed 4 bases and J 5 bases; nucleotides not matched to a gene: 15. This chain's CDR3 is CASSWSSGTSGGPLNNEQFF. In nucleotides, the CDR3 is TGTGCCAGCAGCTGGAGCTCCGGGACTAGCGGGGGGCCTCTTAACAATGAGCAGTTCTTC.

The sample holds a few counts of this clonotype. The J gene is TRBJ2-1, the V gene TRBV29-1; no definite D call. V was trimmed by 7 bases and J by 2 bases, leaving 15 bases between them. The germline CDR1 and CDR2 sequences are SQVTM and ANQGSEA. The CDR3 is 14 amino acids. Here the CDR3 reads CSATAGLPYNEQFF. The DNA of the CDR3 is TGCAGCGCTACCGCAGGCCTCCCCTACAATGAGCAGTTCTTC.

V and J are TRBV15 and TRBJ2-1; possibly TRBD1 or TRBD2 for D (5 bases each). The CDR3 contains 16 residues. The V end was cut by 8 bases, the J end by 0 bases, with 17 bases between. From germline, CDR1 is LNHNV and CDR2 YYDKDF (reference sequence). The CDR3 spells CATGALVGGSYNEQFF. The CDR3 DNA follows: TGTGCCACCGGAGCGTTGGTTGGGGGCTCCTACAATGAGCAGTTCTTC.

This clonotype has just a few counts. This chain links TRBV20-1 with TRBJ2-3; a possible D gene is TRBD2 (5 bases). Trimming shortened V by 6 bases and J by 0 bases, and 13 bases separated the two germline ends. In germline, CDR1 is DFQATT, CDR2 SNEGSKA (reference sequence). CDR3 length: 14 amino acids. Written as DNA, the CDR3 is TGCAGTGCAAGGACTTATCCTAGCACAGATACGCAGTATTTT. Translation: CSARTYPSTDTQYF.

CDR3: CASSQQFSTDTQYF. CDR3 bases: TGTGCCAGCAGCCAACAATTTAGCACAGATACGCAGTATTTT. The J gene is TRBJ2-3, the V gene TRBV3-1; D unclear. Trimming took 2 bases from V and 0 from J, leaving 6 bases between them. Germline CDR1 reads LGHDT; CDR2 reads YNNKEL (reference sequence). The CDR3 is 14 residues long.

This clonotype was seen at least ten times. The J gene is TRBJ2-1, the V gene TRBV10-3; TRBD2 matches 9 bases. With V trimmed by 2 bases and J by 2 bases, 10 bases remained unmatched. CDR1 and CDR2 from the germline V gene are ENHRY and SYGVKD. The CDR3 contains 18 residues. CDR3 residues: CAISERVSGSKPYNEQFF. CDR3 coding DNA: TGTGCCATCAGTGAGCGGGTTAGCGGGAGTAAGCCCTACAATGAGCAGTTCTTC.

The chain has TRBV5-1 and TRBJ2-5; D gene ambiguous. CDR1 and CDR2 from the germline V gene are SGHRS and YFSETQ. Trimming cost V 4 bases and J 6 bases, with 10 bases left between them. CDR3 length: 12 residues. CDR3 region: CASSEERKTQYF. CDR3 nucleotides: TGCGCCAGCAGCGAGGAGAGGAAGACCCAGTACTTC.

This clonotype appeared a few times. The rearrangement links TRBV20-1 to TRBJ2-7; 10 bases map to TRBD1. With V trimmed by 4 bases and J by 0 bases, 12 bases remained unmatched. This CDR3 has 17 residues. In germline, CDR1 is DFQATT, CDR2 SNEGSKA (reference sequence). CDR3 DNA: TGCAGTGCTACCAACATCCCGGGACAGGGGATCTCCTACGAGCAGTACTTC. Translating gives CSATNIPGQGISYEQYF.

This chain uses TRBV2 with TRBJ2-7, with 12 bases lining up with TRBD2. The CDR3 loop spans 15 amino acids. Germline V gene lookup returns CDR1 SNHLY and CDR2 FYNNEI. Trimming cost V 5 bases and J 2 bases; bases outside gene matches: 4. The CDR3 spells CASSRLAGVPYEQYF. The CDR3 bases are TGTGCCAGCAGTAGACTAGCGGGAGTCCCCTACGAGCAGTACTTC.

In this sample, this clonotype turned up many times. The chain combines TRBV12-3 or TRBV12-4 with TRBJ2-7; 10 bases fit TRBD2. The CDR3 totals 15 residues. J gave up 3 bases and V 7 bases, and 9 bases lay outside the gene matches. CDR3 region: CASTLSSGSSYEQYF. As DNA, the CDR3 is TGTGCCAGCACCTTATCTAGCGGGAGTAGCTACGAGCAGTACTTC.

The chain employs TRBV6-1 and TRBJ2-7; 10 bases line up with TRBD2. Germline V gene sequence: CDR1 MNHNS, CDR2 SASEGT. This CDR3 is 15 amino acids long. V dropped 5 bases and J dropped 1; count of bases not matched to a gene: 5. DNA of the CDR3: TGTGCCAGCAGTATTGGGACTAGCGATTCCTACGAGCAGTACTTC. As protein: CASSIGTSDSYEQYF.

V usage is TRBV20-1 and J usage is TRBJ1-5, with D perhaps matching TRBD1 (5 bases). Germline CDR1 and CDR2: DFQATT and SNEGSKA (reference sequence). The CDR3 is 13 amino acids. The V end was cut by 6 bases, the J end by 3 bases, with 12 bases between. CDR3 sequence: CSATLQDNQPQHF. The CDR3 bases are TGCAGTGCCACCTTACAGGACAATCAGCCCCAGCATTTT.

This clonotype has only a few counts. V gene TRBV20-1 combines with J gene TRBJ2-3, with TRBD2 matching 7 bases. CDR1 is DFQATT and CDR2 is SNEGSKA in the germline V gene (reference sequence). This CDR3 has 12 residues. CDR3 loop: CTTAGGTDTQYF. In DNA, the CDR3 is TGCACCACTGCGGGGGGCACAGATACGCAGTATTTT.

This clonotype was seen many times. The chain carries TRBV5-4 and TRBJ2-3; possible D gene TRBD1, 6 bases. CDR1 and CDR2 from the germline V gene are SGHNT and YYREEE (reference sequence). Trimming stripped 3 bases from V and 4 bases from J, with 18 bases between. CDR3 length: 16 amino acids. The CDR3 region is CASSSWGPRLADTQYF. The CDR3 coding sequence is TGTGCCAGCAGCTCTTGGGGGCCTCGTTTGGCAGATACGCAGTATTTT.

This clonotype was detected a few times. One end of the junction fails to match germline, which may point to a read error. This chain links TRBV12-3 or TRBV12-4 with TRBJ1-1, with TRBD1 matching 9 bases. The length of the CDR3 is 16 residues. CDR3 sequence (DNA): TGTGCCAGCAGCTTAGGTCCGGGACAGGGCGGCACTGAAGCTTTCTTT. Translation: CASSLGPGQGGTEAFF.

This clonotype was detected many times. The rearrangement links TRBV15 to TRBJ1-6, with D perhaps matching TRBD1 (6 bases). The CDR3 consists of 14 residues. Between the trimmed V and J ends, which lost 2 bases and 7 bases, there was a span of 9 bases. Germline lookup yields CDR1 LNHNV and CDR2 YYDKDF (reference sequence). CDR3 amino acids: CATSRWTENSPLHF. The CDR3, as DNA: TGTGCCACCAGCAGATGGACAGAAAATTCACCCCTCCACTTT.

This clonotype has just a few counts. The chain is built from TRBV14 and TRBJ2-5; 7 bases agree with TRBD2. The CDR3 runs to 14 residues. From germline, CDR1 is SGHDN and CDR2 FVKESK. V was clipped by 1 base and J by 5 bases; unmatched bases: 4. CDR3 nucleotide sequence: TGTGCCAGCAGCCAAGTCGGACTAGGGGAGACCCAGTACTTC. It yields the protein CASSQVGLGETQYF.